A selection of T cell receptor beta chains follows, all from one sample in a study of cytotoxic CD8 clonotypes in ibrutinib-treated CLL. Assay: immunoSEQ multiplex PCR; the TCRdb copy retains only in-frame clones and omits some. The sample consists of 95,000 to 100,000 clones, approximately 80% of them appearing once. This specimen was PBMCs, taken after 12 months of ibrutinib treatment. Receptors originate from a human donor with chronic lymphocytic leukemia. CDR3s include the opening cysteine and the closing phenylalanine or tryptophan. A D gene is named only where the DNA matches it firmly. A clone size is listed for some rows: how often the clone was seen (once, few, many), or a class if it is expanded.

abundance	d_gene	v_gene	j_gene	CDR3nt	CDR3aa
NA	NA	TRBV5-1	TRBJ1-1	TGCGCCAGCAGCTTGGGTAACCCTGGTAGAACTACGTCCATGAACACTGAAGCTTTCTTT	CASSLGNPGRTTSMNTEAFF
NA	TRBD2	TRBV7-9	TRBJ2-3	TGTGCCAGCAGCGGAGAGACTAGCGGACGCACAGATACGCAGTATTTT	CASSGETSGRTDTQYF
NA	NA	TRBV18	TRBJ2-7	TGTGCCAGCTCACCCCTTAGTGACGAGCAGTACTTC	CASSPLSDEQYF
NA	TRBD1	TRBV7-9	TRBJ1-3	TGTGCCAGCAGCGAGGGGGCGAGCTGGGGAAACACCATATATTTT	CASSEGASWGNTIYF
few	NA	TRBV6-1	TRBJ2-3	TGTGCCAGCAGTGACCGGACTTCCAGGGATACGCAGTATTTT	CASSDRTSRDTQYF
once	TRBD1	TRBV28	TRBJ2-7	TGTGCCAGCAGTTTCTTGGGACAGGGCTCGAACGAGCAGTACTTC	CASSFLGQGSNEQYF
once	NA	TRBV19	TRBJ2-2	TGTGCCAGTAGTATACCGGGAAGCGGCACCGGGGAGCTGTTTTTT	CASSIPGSGTGELFF
NA	TRBD1	TRBV5-4	TRBJ2-7	TGTGCCAGCAGCCTCCCGGGACAGCGGTCCTACGAGCAGTACTTC	CASSLPGQRSYEQYF
NA	TRBD2	TRBV6-1	TRBJ2-1	TGTGCCAGCAGTGAATGGTCTAGCGGGGGGGCCCCCAATGAGCAGTTCTTC	CASSEWSSGGAPNEQFF
NA	TRBD2	TRBV18	TRBJ2-7	TGTGCCAGCTCACGCGGGGGGACCTACGAGCAGTACTTC	CASSRGGTYEQYF
large	TRBD1	TRBV2	TRBJ1-1	TGTGCCAGCAGTGCGACAGGGTTTCTTACCTTTATGAACACTGAAGCTTTCTTT	CASSATGFLTFMNTEAFF
NA	TRBD1	TRBV6-1	TRBJ2-7	TGTGCCAGCTCGGGACAGGGGCCCACGAGCGAGCAGTACTTC	CASSGQGPTSEQYF
once	TRBD1	TRBV19	TRBJ1-5	TGTGCCAGTAGAAACGGACAGGGGATGGGCAATCAGCCCCAGCATTTT	CASRNGQGMGNQPQHF
many	NA	TRBV6-5	TRBJ1-6	TGTGCCAGCAGTTACTCGAGCGTAAGCAATTCGTCACCCCTCCACTTT	CASSYSSVSNSSPLHF
few	TRBD1	TRBV5-1	TRBJ1-1	TGCGCCAGCAGCCAATCCGGGACAGTCAACACTGAAGCTTTCTTT	CASSQSGTVNTEAFF
NA	TRBD1	TRBV6-4	TRBJ1-1	TGTGCCAGGCAACCAAGACAGGGTGAGAGGGCTGAAGCTTTCTTT	CARQPRQGERAEAFF
NA	NA	TRBV11-3	TRBJ2-2	TGTGCCAGCAGCCCACTTCTCGCAGGGGCGAACACCGGGGAGCTGTTTTTT	CASSPLLAGANTGELFF
NA	NA	TRBV6-6	TRBJ1-1	TGTGCCAGCAGCAGATCGGGGGCCACTGAAGCTTTCTTT	CASSRSGATEAFF
NA	NA	TRBV7-3	TRBJ2-1	TGTGCCAGCAGCGCCACCCGACAGACGACTTACAATGAGCAGTTCTTC	CASSATRQTTYNEQFF
NA	NA	TRBV7-6	TRBJ2-7	TGTGCCAGCAGCTCAGGGTACGGGCAGTACTTC	CASSSGYGQYF
once	TRBD1	TRBV29-1	TRBJ1-5	TGCAGCGTTGCGGGACAGGGGACCAACCCCAATCAGCCCCAGCATTTT	CSVAGQGTNPNQPQHF
NA	NA	TRBV7-9	TRBJ1-2	TGTGCCAGCAGCTTAACCTATGGCTACACCTTC	CASSLTYGYTF
NA	NA	TRBV7-9	TRBJ1-4	TGTGCCAGCAGCCATTATGGTCCAGAAGATGAAAAACTGTTTTTT	CASSHYGPEDEKLFF
NA	NA	TRBV2	TRBJ2-7	TGTGCCAGCAGTGTTAGAATCCTTTACGAGCAGTACTTC	CASSVRILYEQYF
once	NA	TRBV11-3	TRBJ2-1	TGTGCCAGCAGCTTAGCGGTCAAACCTCTCCAGTTCTTC	CASSLAVKPLQFF
NA	TRBD1	TRBV5-1	TRBJ1-4	TGCGCCAGCAGCTTTGGGACAGGACCCGAAAAACTGTTTTTT	CASSFGTGPEKLFF
few	TRBD1	TRBV6-1	TRBJ2-7	TGTGCCAGCAGTCACCGGGACAGACAGTACTTC	CASSHRDRQYF
once	TRBD1	TRBV28	TRBJ2-7	TGTGCCAGCATCCCGGGACAGGGAGGTCGCTACGAGCAGTACTTC	CASIPGQGGRYEQYF
few	TRBD1	TRBV30	TRBJ2-7	TGTGCCTGGAGTGTACAGGGGACCTACGAGCAGTACTTC	CAWSVQGTYEQYF
NA	NA	TRBV30	TRBJ1-2	TGTGCCCACACCCGGCAGCTTAATGGCTACACCTTC	CAHTRQLNGYTF
NA	NA	TRBV4-1	TRBJ1-1	TGCGCCAGCAGCCACCCGGGACGGAAAAACACTGAAGCTTTCTTT	CASSHPGRKNTEAFF
NA	NA	TRBV7-9	TRBJ2-6	TGTGCCAGCAGCTCGACCACAGGGAGCCTTGACTCTGGGGCCAACGTCCTGACTTTC	CASSSTTGSLDSGANVLTF
NA	TRBD1	TRBV7-2	TRBJ1-6	TGTGCCAGCAGCTTAGACAGGGGTAGATCACCCCTCCACTTT	CASSLDRGRSPLHF
NA	NA	TRBV5-1	TRBJ2-7	TGCGCCAGCAGCTTGTACTACAGTTCCTACGAGCAGTACTTC	CASSLYYSSYEQYF
once	NA	TRBV2	TRBJ2-2	TGTGCCAGCAGTAAGAGCGGGACACTTAACACCGGGGAGCTGTTTTTT	CASSKSGTLNTGELFF
NA	NA	TRBV7-9	TRBJ2-2	TGTGCCAGCAGCTTACAGCGCGGGGAGCTGTTTTTT	CASSLQRGELFF
NA	NA	TRBV30	TRBJ2-5	TGTGCCTGGAGTTGGGGAGAAGAGACCCAGTACTTC	CAWSWGEETQYF
NA	NA	TRBV4-1	TRBJ2-1	TGCGCCAGCAGCCAAGGTGAGAGCTCCTACAATGAGCAGTTCTTC	CASSQGESSYNEQFF
NA	NA	TRBV25-1	TRBJ1-3	TGTGCCAGCAGTGACCATCCGCAGGGGCTCGGGGGAAACACCATATATTTT	CASSDHPQGLGGNTIYF
NA	NA	TRBV29-1	TRBJ2-1	TGCAGCGTTGGGACGGTTAACAATGAGCAGTTCTTC	CSVGTVNNEQFF
NA	NA	TRBV11-2	TRBJ2-7	TGTGCCAGCAGCACACGGACAGCCCCCTACGAGCAGTACTTC	CASSTRTAPYEQYF
NA	NA	TRBV2	TRBJ2-2	TGTGCCAGCAGCAGAGGCGGCACCGGGGAGCTGTTTTTT	CASSRGGTGELFF
few	TRBD1	TRBV5-5	TRBJ2-3	TGTGCCAGTCGGACAGGGGGCACAGATACGCAGTATTTT	CASRTGGTDTQYF
once	NA	TRBV9	TRBJ2-7	TGTGCCAGCAGCCAATTATACGAGCAGTACTTC	CASSQLYEQYF
NA	NA	TRBV27	TRBJ2-7	TGTGCCAGCAGGTTTTGGGGGAGAGACGAGCAGTACTTC	CASRFWGRDEQYF
NA	NA	TRBV4-1	TRBJ2-5	TGCGCCAGCAGCGGGCACAGGGAGCTTGAGACCCAGTACTTC	CASSGHRELETQYF
NA	TRBD1	TRBV14	TRBJ2-7	TGTGCCAGCAGCCCTCTCGGACAGGTCTACGAGCAGTACTTC	CASSPLGQVYEQYF
few	TRBD1	TRBV29-1	TRBJ2-4	TGCAGCGCATCAAAACAGGGGGCTAACATTCAGTACTTC	CSASKQGANIQYF
few	TRBD1	TRBV23-1	TRBJ1-6	TGCGCCAGCAGTTTTGACAGGGGAAACTCACCCCTCCACTTT	CASSFDRGNSPLHF
NA	NA	TRBV10-3	TRBJ2-5	TGTGCCTCCTGGGGCCAGGGCCAAGAGACCCAGTACTTC	CASWGQGQETQYF
once	NA	TRBV15	TRBJ2-3	TGTGCCACCAGCACGGGGGGCACAGATACGCAGTATTTT	CATSTGGTDTQYF
NA	TRBD2	TRBV15	TRBJ2-3	TGTGCCACCAGCAGAGTGGGAGCGGGGGGGAGTAGCACAGATACGCAGTATTTT	CATSRVGAGGSSTDTQYF
NA	TRBD1	TRBV7-2	TRBJ2-6	TGTGCCAGCAGCTTACAGGGGGCTGGGGCCAACGTCCTGACTTTC	CASSLQGAGANVLTF
NA	NA	TRBV18	TRBJ2-2	TGTGCCAGCTCACCCCTAGGGGATTCGAACACCGGGGAGCTGTTTTTT	CASSPLGDSNTGELFF
NA	NA	TRBV28	TRBJ1-2	TGTGCCAGCAGTAGTTGGGTGGCCGCTAACTATGGCTACACCTTC	CASSSWVAANYGYTF